A selection of T cell receptor beta chains follows, all from one sample in a study of blood T cell repertoires in COVID-19. Profiled with immunoSEQ multiplex PCR; TCRdb holds only in-frame clones, not every one. This sample has tens of thousands of clones, with approximately 82% found just once. Sequencing used peripheral blood. These receptor sequences come from a human donor in a cohort sampled during active COVID-19. CDR3s include the opening cysteine and the closing phenylalanine or tryptophan. D genes are given only for firm matches. Clone sizes are given selectively: once, few, many, or a class where the clone is expanded.

cdr3_aa: CSVAGEGRSEKLFF; cdr3_nt: TGCAGCGTCGCGGGGGAGGGTCGGAGTGAAAAACTGTTTTTT; cdr3_length: 14; j_call: TRBJ1-4; v_call: TRBV29-1; d_call: -; clone_size: -
cdr3_aa: CASSLALAGDRETQYF; cdr3_nt: TGTGCCAGCAGCTTGGCACTAGCGGGGGACCGAGAGACCCAGTACTTC; cdr3_length: 16; j_call: TRBJ2-5; v_call: TRBV5-4; d_call: TRBD2; clone_size: -
cdr3_aa: CAIGGQDEKLFF; cdr3_nt: TGTGCCATCGGAGGACAGGATGAAAAACTGTTTTTT; cdr3_length: 12; j_call: TRBJ1-4; v_call: TRBV10-3; d_call: TRBD1; clone_size: -
cdr3_aa: CASSVGSSGFSYEQYF; cdr3_nt: TGTGCCAGCAGCGTAGGTAGTAGCGGGTTCTCCTACGAGCAGTACTTC; cdr3_length: 16; j_call: TRBJ2-7; v_call: TRBV9; d_call: TRBD2; clone_size: -
cdr3_aa: CATSRDGFGGISNQPQHF; cdr3_nt: TGTGCCACCAGCAGAGATGGTTTTGGCGGAATTAGCAATCAGCCCCAGCATTTT; cdr3_length: 18; j_call: TRBJ1-5; v_call: TRBV15; d_call: -; clone_size: -
cdr3_aa: CASSLDGLSGNTIYF; cdr3_nt: TGCGCCAGCAGCTTGGATGGGCTCTCTGGAAACACCATATATTTT; cdr3_length: 15; j_call: TRBJ1-3; v_call: TRBV5-1; d_call: -; clone_size: -
cdr3_aa: CASSLGSQGGETQYF; cdr3_nt: TGCGCCAGCAGCTTGGGTTCCCAGGGCGGCGAGACCCAGTACTTC; cdr3_length: 15; j_call: TRBJ2-5; v_call: TRBV5-1; d_call: -; clone_size: -
cdr3_aa: CASSQDGLARQYF; cdr3_nt: TGTGCCAGCAGCCAAGACGGACTAGCGAGACAGTACTTC; cdr3_length: 13; j_call: TRBJ2-7; v_call: TRBV3-1/TRBV3-2; d_call: TRBD2; clone_size: -
cdr3_aa: CASSSPRGAETGELFF; cdr3_nt: TGTGCCAGTAGTTCCCCGCGGGGCGCGGAGACCGGGGAGCTGTTTTTT; cdr3_length: 16; j_call: TRBJ2-2; v_call: TRBV19; d_call: -; clone_size: -
cdr3_aa: CASSSDRSYGYTF; cdr3_nt: TGTGCCAGCAGCTCAGACAGGAGCTATGGCTACACCTTC; cdr3_length: 13; j_call: TRBJ1-2; v_call: TRBV5-6; d_call: -; clone_size: -
cdr3_aa: CASSQGTSGVYNEQFF; cdr3_nt: TGCGCCAGCAGCCAAGGGACTAGCGGGGTATACAATGAGCAGTTCTTC; cdr3_length: 16; j_call: TRBJ2-1; v_call: TRBV5-1; d_call: TRBD2; clone_size: -
cdr3_aa: CASSLVQGLEETQYF; cdr3_nt: TGTGCCAGCAGCTTAGTCCAGGGGCTGGAAGAGACCCAGTACTTC; cdr3_length: 15; j_call: TRBJ2-5; v_call: TRBV11-1; d_call: -; clone_size: -
cdr3_aa: CASSRQGGISYNEQFF; cdr3_nt: TGTGCCAGTAGTCGGCAGGGGGGAATTTCGTACAATGAGCAGTTCTTC; cdr3_length: 16; j_call: TRBJ2-1; v_call: TRBV19; d_call: -; clone_size: -
cdr3_aa: CASSFRAEAEAFF; cdr3_nt: TGTGCCAGCAGTTTCCGGGCGGAGGCTGAAGCTTTCTTT; cdr3_length: 13; j_call: TRBJ1-1; v_call: TRBV27; d_call: -; clone_size: few
cdr3_aa: CASSQDDRAGYTF; cdr3_nt: TGTGCCAGCAGCCAAGATGACAGGGCCGGCTACACCTTC; cdr3_length: 13; j_call: TRBJ1-2; v_call: TRBV3-1/TRBV3-2; d_call: TRBD1; clone_size: -
cdr3_aa: CASSLSSYNEQFF; cdr3_nt: TGTGCCAGCAGCTTGAGCTCCTACAATGAGCAGTTCTTC; cdr3_length: 13; j_call: TRBJ2-1; v_call: TRBV6-2/TRBV6-3; d_call: -; clone_size: -
cdr3_aa: CASSFRDRGRNEQYF; cdr3_nt: TGTGCCAGCAGTTTCAGGGACAGGGGTAGGAACGAGCAGTACTTC; cdr3_length: 15; j_call: TRBJ2-7; v_call: TRBV27; d_call: TRBD1; clone_size: -
cdr3_aa: CAWSDPLRKSTFGTDTQYF; cdr3_nt: TGTGCCTGGAGTGACCCCTTGCGGAAGAGTACGTTTGGCACAGATACGCAGTATTTT; cdr3_length: 19; j_call: TRBJ2-3; v_call: TRBV30; d_call: -; clone_size: -
cdr3_aa: CASSLRTELGPQHF; cdr3_nt: TGTGCCAGCAGCTTGAGGACAGAGCTTGGTCCCCAGCATTTT; cdr3_length: 14; j_call: TRBJ1-5; v_call: TRBV13; d_call: -; clone_size: many
cdr3_aa: CASSPRHSQTGTGELFF; cdr3_nt: TGTGCCAGCAGTCCCCGCCATTCTCAAACAGGGACCGGGGAGCTGTTTTTT; cdr3_length: 17; j_call: TRBJ2-2; v_call: TRBV27; d_call: -; clone_size: -
cdr3_aa: CASSRQGALYGYTF; cdr3_nt: TGTGCCAGCAGTAGACAGGGGGCCCTCTATGGCTACACCTTC; cdr3_length: 14; j_call: TRBJ1-2; v_call: TRBV6-5; d_call: TRBD1; clone_size: -
cdr3_aa: CASSIDGSGTLSSYNEQFF; cdr3_nt: TGTGCCAGTAGTATAGACGGTAGCGGGACTCTAAGCTCCTACAATGAGCAGTTCTTC; cdr3_length: 19; j_call: TRBJ2-1; v_call: TRBV19; d_call: TRBD2; clone_size: few
cdr3_aa: CASSLEGNWGDQPQHF; cdr3_nt: TGCGCCAGCAGCTTGGAAGGGAACTGGGGCGATCAGCCCCAGCATTTT; cdr3_length: 16; j_call: TRBJ1-5; v_call: TRBV5-1; d_call: -; clone_size: -
cdr3_aa: CASKGRDLFEQYF; cdr3_nt: TGTGCCAGCAAGGGGCGGGACCTTTTCGAGCAGTACTTC; cdr3_length: 13; j_call: TRBJ2-7; v_call: TRBV6-5; d_call: -; clone_size: once
cdr3_aa: CASSTPAALYLNTEAFF; cdr3_nt: TGTGCCAGTAGTACCCCCGCGGCCCTTTACCTTAACACTGAAGCTTTCTTT; cdr3_length: 17; j_call: TRBJ1-1; v_call: TRBV19; d_call: -; clone_size: -
cdr3_aa: CASSLFGQGAEPQHF; cdr3_nt: TGCGCCAGCAGCTTGTTCGGGCAGGGGGCCGAGCCCCAGCATTTT; cdr3_length: 15; j_call: TRBJ1-5; v_call: TRBV5-1; d_call: TRBD1; clone_size: -
cdr3_aa: CASKRGNQPQHF; cdr3_nt: TGTGCCAGCAAGAGGGGCAATCAGCCCCAGCATTTT; cdr3_length: 12; j_call: TRBJ1-5; v_call: TRBV28; d_call: -; clone_size: -
cdr3_aa: CASSPQGITGANVLTF; cdr3_nt: TGTGCCAGCAGTCCCCAGGGGATAACTGGGGCCAACGTCCTGACTTTC; cdr3_length: 16; j_call: TRBJ2-6; v_call: TRBV5-6; d_call: -; clone_size: -
cdr3_aa: CASSVPGQGARNIQYF; cdr3_nt: TGTGCCAGTAGTGTCCCGGGACAGGGGGCTCGGAACATTCAGTACTTC; cdr3_length: 16; j_call: TRBJ2-4; v_call: TRBV19; d_call: TRBD1; clone_size: -
cdr3_aa: CASSFPSATTDTQYF; cdr3_nt: TGTGCCAGTAGTTTTCCTAGCGCGACCACAGATACGCAGTATTTT; cdr3_length: 15; j_call: TRBJ2-3; v_call: TRBV19; d_call: -; clone_size: -